The 2 T cell receptor beta chains presented below share a single source sample, sequenced in a study of shared clonotypes between healthy human individuals. Generated by immunoSEQ multiplex PCR, the TCRdb table keeps only in-frame clones and is missing some. This sample has 450,000 to 600,000 clones, with about four fifths found just once. The sequenced material came from PBMCs. These receptors were obtained from a woman aged 40 to 50 in good health. Some clones in this sample may be carry-over from other donors' samples.

V is TRBV9 and J is TRBJ2-3; D may be TRBD2 (5 bases). CDR3 length: 17 residues. Trimming removed 0 bases from V and 5 bases from J, with 19 bases in between. The V gene's germline CDR1 is SGDLS and CDR2 YYNGEE. DNA of the CDR3: TGTGCCAGCAGCGTAGATATTTCCCGGGAAAGGGTAGATACGCAGTATTTT. It yields the protein CASSVDISRERVDTQYF.

The CDR3 reads CASSLAGTGISYEQYF. The CDR3 region has the DNA TGCGCCAGCAGCTTGGCCGGGACAGGGATATCCTACGAGCAGTACTTC. The chain combines TRBV5-1 with TRBJ2-7, with 9 bases aligning to TRBD1. With V trimmed by 0 bases and J by 1 base, 5 bases remained unmatched. This CDR3 is 16 amino acids long. The germline gives CDR1 SGHRS, CDR2 YFSETQ.